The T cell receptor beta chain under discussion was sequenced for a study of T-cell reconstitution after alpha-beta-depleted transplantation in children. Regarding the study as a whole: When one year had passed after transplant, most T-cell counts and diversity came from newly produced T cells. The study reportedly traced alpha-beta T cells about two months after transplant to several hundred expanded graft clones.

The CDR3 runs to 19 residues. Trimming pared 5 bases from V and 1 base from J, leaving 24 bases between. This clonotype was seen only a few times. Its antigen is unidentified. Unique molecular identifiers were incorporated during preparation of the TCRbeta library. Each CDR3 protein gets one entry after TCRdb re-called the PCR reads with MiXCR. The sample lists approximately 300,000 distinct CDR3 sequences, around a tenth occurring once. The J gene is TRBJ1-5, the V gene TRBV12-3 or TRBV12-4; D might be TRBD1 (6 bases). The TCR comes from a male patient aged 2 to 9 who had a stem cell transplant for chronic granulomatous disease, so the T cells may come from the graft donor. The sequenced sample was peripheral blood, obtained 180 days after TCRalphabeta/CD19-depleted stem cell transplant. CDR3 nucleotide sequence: TGTGCCAGCAGTCACAAAGTCCTAGGGGGGCGCAGGAGCAATCAGCCCCAGCATTTT. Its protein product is CASSHKVLGGRRSNQPQHF.